The present entry profiles one TCR beta chain with its context. These data come from a study of blood T cell repertoires in COVID-19. Study overall: T cells, B-cell-depleted T cells, or PBMCs provided the cDNA or gDNA that served as material.

The CDR3 spans 18 residues. Trimming took 1 base from V and 0 from J; bases not matched to a gene: 6. Looked up from germline, CDR1 is SGHTA and CDR2 is FQGNSA. Original analysis: Amplifying reference gene primers gave estimates of nucleated cell counts. Sequenced by immunoSEQ multiplex PCR; TCRdb stores in-frame clones only, minus some. That table supplies the V and J calls and clone size; D and trimming were determined from the DNA. The profile shows over 200,000 clones, around nine tenths of them singletons. Clinical history as reported by participants underpinned cohort assignment. Sequencing was carried out using PBMCs or T cells enriched from blood (not recorded which). The rearrangement uses TRBV7-2 and TRBJ2-2; 9 positions match TRBD1. The TCR comes from a young woman with acute COVID-19. CDR3 loop: CASSLGTTGGANTGELFF. The CDR3 DNA follows: TGTGCCAGCAGCTTAGGGACGACAGGGGGTGCGAACACCGGGGAGCTGTTTTTT.